The following is a T cell receptor beta chain sequence with its context. Its cognate antigen is unknown. V lost 6 bases and J 3 bases, leaving 16 bases between the germline ends. The germline CDR1 and CDR2 sequences are MNHEY and SVGAGI. The CDR3 is made up of 15 amino acids. This record belongs to a study of graft-versus-host responses after intestinal transplantation. Across the study: Uniformly, recipients were administered anti-thymocyte globulin induction with subsequent tacrolimus and steroids for roughly three years. Findings and limits, study-wide: Allografts of one patient group, those with graft-donor T cell macrochimerism, had high graft-versus-host to host-versus-graft clonal ratios. GvH clones surfaced in recipient marrow, some emerging earlier in ileum or blood.

Method: immunoSEQ multiplex PCR; TCRdb's copy keeps in-frame clones and lacks some. The table includes thousands of clones, roughly 78% detected once. The authors processed graft tissue to release intraepithelial and lamina propria lymphocytes. The starting material was ileum tissue, obtained 17 days after transplant. The clonotype comes from a human patient who received an intestinal transplant, so some T cells may come from the graft donor. The chain recombines TRBV6-5 with TRBJ2-3; a weak D match, TRBD2 (6 bases). CDR3 in amino acids: CASRLNKAGTDTQYF. Here the CDR3 DNA reads TGTGCCAGCAGACTAAATAAGGCGGGGACAGATACGCAGTATTTT.